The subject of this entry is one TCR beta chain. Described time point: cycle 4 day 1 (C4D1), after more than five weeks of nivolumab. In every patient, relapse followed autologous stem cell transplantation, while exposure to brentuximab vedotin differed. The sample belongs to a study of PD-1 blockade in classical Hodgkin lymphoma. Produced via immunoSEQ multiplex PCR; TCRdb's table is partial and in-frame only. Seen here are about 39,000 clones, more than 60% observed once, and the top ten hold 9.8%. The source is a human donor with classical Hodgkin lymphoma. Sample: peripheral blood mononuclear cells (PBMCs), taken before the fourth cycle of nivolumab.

The CDR3 protein is CASSSTGGSGNTIYF. CDR3 sequence (DNA): TGTGCCAGCAGCTCCACAGGGGGCTCTGGAAACACCATATATTTT. J is TRBJ1-3 and V is TRBV7-2; TRBD1 matches at 8 bases. Unmatched junction bases numbered 2, after V lost 4 bases and J lost 0 bases. There are 15 residues in the CDR3. The germline V gene encodes CDR1 SGHTA and CDR2 FQGNSA.